This TCR beta chain was retrieved from a study of post-analysis software for immune sequencing data. In the study overall: The patients showed relapsing-remitting, secondary progressive and progressive-relapsing multiple sclerosis courses. Study-wide findings and caveats: Patients used a few TRBV segments, including TRBV5-6, TRBV5-1 and TRBV20-1, more often than controls. Diversity measured as normalized Chao1 was significantly lower in multiple sclerosis patients than in controls. F-measure co-clustering was strong for batch-matched samples.

Note on this clonotype: Its antigen is unknown. A read error may produce the germline difference seen at one junction end.

The TCR beta cDNA libraries contained unique molecular identifiers. Between about 0.9 and 11 million T cells gave rise to some 520,000 cDNA molecules. TCRdb ran MiXCR on the PCR reads and lists one entry per CDR3 protein. Here the sample spans 500,000 to 600,000 distinct CDR3 sequences, around 40% being singletons. Germline V gene data show CDR1 as SGHRS and CDR2 as YFSETQ. The CDR3 loop spans 13 amino acids. Sequenced: blood. The chain is built from TRBV5-1 and TRBJ1-2; D ambiguous. This sequence originates from a girl under 18 with multiple sclerosis. The CDR3 DNA sequence: TGCGCCAGCAGCTTGGAGTCGGACCATGGCTGCACCTTC. This gives the protein CASSLESDHGCTF. Full variable domain (rest looked up from reference TRBV5-1 and TRBJ1-2): KAGVTQTPRYLIKTRGQQVTLSCSPISGHRSVSWYQQTPGQGLQFLFEYFSETQRNKGNFPGRFSGRQFSNSRSEMNVSTLELGDSALYLCASSLESDHGCTFGSGTRLTVV.